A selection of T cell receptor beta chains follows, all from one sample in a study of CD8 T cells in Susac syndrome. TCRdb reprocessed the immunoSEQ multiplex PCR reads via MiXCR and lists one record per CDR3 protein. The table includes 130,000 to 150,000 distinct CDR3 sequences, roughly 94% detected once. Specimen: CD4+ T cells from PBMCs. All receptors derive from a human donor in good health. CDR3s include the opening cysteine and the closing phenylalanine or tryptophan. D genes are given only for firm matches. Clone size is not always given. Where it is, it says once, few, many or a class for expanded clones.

DNA: TGTGCCAGCAGTTTGGGGGCGGGGTTGGGGGATCAGCCCCAGCATTTT
CDR3: CASSLGAGLGDQPQHF
D: -
size: -
J: TRBJ1-5
V: TRBV12-3/TRBV12-4

DNA: TGCGCCAGCAGCCAAGTTCCCGGGCTCGGCACAGATACGCAGTATTTT
CDR3: CASSQVPGLGTDTQYF
D: -
size: once
J: TRBJ2-3
V: TRBV4-1

DNA: TGTGCCAGCTCCCCGAACTTAGAGCAGTACTTC
CDR3: CASSPNLEQYF
D: -
size: -
J: TRBJ2-7
V: TRBV18

DNA: TGCAGCGTTGTAGGGCTAGCGGGAGACTCCTACGAGCAGTACTTC
CDR3: CSVVGLAGDSYEQYF
D: TRBD2
size: few
J: TRBJ2-7
V: TRBV29-1

DNA: TGTGCCAGCAAAGCCGGGACAGCGGACAGGCGAAATCAGCCCCAGCATTTT
CDR3: CASKAGTADRRNQPQHF
D: TRBD1
size: -
J: TRBJ1-5
V: TRBV27

DNA: TGTGCCAGCAGCTTATCGGGTAGTGTGTTGGATACGCAGTATTTT
CDR3: CASSLSGSVLDTQYF
D: -
size: -
J: TRBJ2-3
V: TRBV7-2

DNA: TGTGCCAGCAGCGTAGGGTCAGGAAGCTCCTACGAGCAGTACTTC
CDR3: CASSVGSGSSYEQYF
D: -
size: -
J: TRBJ2-7
V: TRBV9

DNA: TGTGCCACCAGTGATGTCGGGACAGCTAGTTACTATGGCTACACCTTC
CDR3: CATSDVGTASYYGYTF
D: TRBD1
size: -
J: TRBJ1-2
V: TRBV24-1

DNA: TGTGCCAGCAGCTTACTGGGACAGGGGGGGGACTACGAGCAGTACTTC
CDR3: CASSLLGQGGDYEQYF
D: TRBD1
size: -
J: TRBJ2-7
V: TRBV5-6

DNA: TGTGCCAGCAGCCGCATCGGGACACCGAACACCGGGGAGCTGTTTTTT
CDR3: CASSRIGTPNTGELFF
D: -
size: -
J: TRBJ2-2
V: TRBV7-6

DNA: TGTGCCAGCAGCCCGCGGACAGGGCCAGATACGCAGTATTTT
CDR3: CASSPRTGPDTQYF
D: TRBD1
size: -
J: TRBJ2-3
V: TRBV11-3

DNA: TGTGCCAGCAGCTTGTCGTGGACAGGGACCTACGAGCAGTACTTC
CDR3: CASSLSWTGTYEQYF
D: TRBD1
size: few
J: TRBJ2-7
V: TRBV5-6

DNA: TGCAGTGCTCGGACAGGGGAAGCTTTCTTT
CDR3: CSARTGEAFF
D: TRBD1
size: few
J: TRBJ1-1
V: TRBV20-1

DNA: TGTGCCAGCAGCCCCGGACTAGCGGGAGTAGGAGATACGCAGTATTTT
CDR3: CASSPGLAGVGDTQYF
D: TRBD2
size: -
J: TRBJ2-3
V: TRBV5-6

DNA: TGTGCCAGCAGCGTAGCCGGCGGACACTCTGGAAACACCATATATTTT
CDR3: CASSVAGGHSGNTIYF
D: -
size: -
J: TRBJ1-3
V: TRBV9

DNA: TGTGCCAGCAGCCCCGGGGATTCGCCAACTAATGAAAAACTGTTTTTT
CDR3: CASSPGDSPTNEKLFF
D: -
size: -
J: TRBJ1-4
V: TRBV11-2

DNA: TGTGCCAGTACCAGGGACAGGGTAGGGCCTGAAGCTTTCTTT
CDR3: CASTRDRVGPEAFF
D: TRBD1
size: -
J: TRBJ1-1
V: TRBV19

DNA: TGTGCCAGCAGTCGGGGACAGGGAGAGGCCAAAAACATTCAGTACTTC
CDR3: CASSRGQGEAKNIQYF
D: TRBD1
size: -
J: TRBJ2-4
V: TRBV27

DNA: TGTGCCAGCTCTCTACGGACAGACTACGAGCAGTACTTC
CDR3: CASSLRTDYEQYF
D: -
size: -
J: TRBJ2-7
V: TRBV18

DNA: TGTGCCAGCAGCTCACAGGTCACGAACACCGGGGAGCTGTTTTTT
CDR3: CASSSQVTNTGELFF
D: -
size: -
J: TRBJ2-2
V: TRBV5-4

DNA: TGTGCCAGCAGTGGGGGGACTTACATGGGGGAGACCCAGTACTTC
CDR3: CASSGGTYMGETQYF
D: -
size: -
J: TRBJ2-5
V: TRBV2

DNA: TGTGCCAGCAGCCCACCAGGGGAGGGAAATTCACCCCTCCACTTT
CDR3: CASSPPGEGNSPLHF
D: -
size: -
J: TRBJ1-6
V: TRBV2

DNA: TGCAGCGCCCTAGAGGGGGGAGGGATGGGTGAGCAGTTCTTC
CDR3: CSALEGGGMGEQFF
D: -
size: -
J: TRBJ2-1
V: TRBV29-1

DNA: TGCAGTGCTGAAGAGGGAGGGGGCCCAGATACGCAGTATTTT
CDR3: CSAEEGGGPDTQYF
D: -
size: -
J: TRBJ2-3
V: TRBV20-1

DNA: TGTGCCAGCAGCGTAGAGGGGGGGCGAGGAAACACCATATATTTT
CDR3: CASSVEGGRGNTIYF
D: -
size: -
J: TRBJ1-3
V: TRBV9

DNA: TGTGCCAGCAGCCCTAGGCTACTAGCGGGGGCCCGGGAGCAGTACTTC
CDR3: CASSPRLLAGAREQYF
D: TRBD2
size: -
J: TRBJ2-7
V: TRBV7-9

DNA: TGTGCCAGCAGTTTGTCCCAGTTTGAAGCTTTCTTT
CDR3: CASSLSQFEAFF
D: -
size: -
J: TRBJ1-1
V: TRBV28

DNA: TGTGCCTCCGGGAGAGGAGGGACAGATACGCAGTATTTT
CDR3: CASGRGGTDTQYF
D: -
size: -
J: TRBJ2-3
V: TRBV7-2

DNA: TGCAGTGCTAGAGAACCGGGACAAATTGAAGCTTTCTTT
CDR3: CSAREPGQIEAFF
D: -
size: -
J: TRBJ1-1
V: TRBV20-1

DNA: TGTGCCAGCAGTTCCGGCTGGGCTAGCGGGAGCCTAGGCGAGCAGTACTTC
CDR3: CASSSGWASGSLGEQYF
D: TRBD2
size: -
J: TRBJ2-7
V: TRBV28

DNA: TGTGCCAGCAGCCTAGCGGGCTACCAAGAGACCCAGTACTTC
CDR3: CASSLAGYQETQYF
D: TRBD2
size: -
J: TRBJ2-5
V: TRBV7-9

DNA: TGCAGTGCTAGGTACAGGACAGACAATCAGCCCCAGCATTTT
CDR3: CSARYRTDNQPQHF
D: -
size: -
J: TRBJ1-5
V: TRBV20-1

DNA: TGTGCCAGTAGTACTAGGAGCTTGGACGGCCAGCCCCAGCATTTT
CDR3: CASSTRSLDGQPQHF
D: -
size: -
J: TRBJ1-5
V: TRBV19

DNA: TGCGCCAGCAGCGTAAGGACAGGGGAGGCCTATGGCTACACCTTC
CDR3: CASSVRTGEAYGYTF
D: TRBD1
size: -
J: TRBJ1-2
V: TRBV5-1